These T cell receptor beta chains were read from a single sample in a study of T cell responses to AZD1222 COVID-19 vaccine. TCRdb keeps only in-frame clones here, not all; method: immunoSEQ multiplex PCR. The sample includes about 120,000 clones, roughly nine tenths of them seen just once. The specimen comprised peripheral blood, sampled on day 0 of AZD1222 vaccination. The receptors were sampled from an adult in good health. CDR3s include the opening cysteine and the closing phenylalanine or tryptophan.

j_call v_call cdr3_aa
TRBJ2-3 TRBV29-1 CSVSFSDTQYF
TRBJ2-7 TRBV7-8 CASSRTSGSMYF
TRBJ1-2 TRBV28 CASENPRILGYTF
TRBJ2-7 TRBV7-6 CASSSRLADSYEQYF
TRBJ1-2 TRBV27 CASSLRGYTF
TRBJ1-1 TRBV9 CASTRTGDTEAFF
TRBJ1-2 TRBV24-1 CATSDWTPNYGYTF
TRBJ1-1 TRBV6-5 CASSSTDGLRTEAFF
TRBJ1-4 TRBV28 CASRGQQNEKLFF
TRBJ1-2 TRBV29-1 CSVDDRVDGYTF
TRBJ2-7 TRBV28 CASRLGWEQYF
TRBJ2-3 TRBV5-1 CASSGQGAGTDTQYF
TRBJ2-1 TRBV19 CATSASSYNEQFF
TRBJ1-5 TRBV4-2 CASSDGGINQPQHF
TRBJ2-3 TRBV7-3 CASSLTRVSQGDTQYF
TRBJ1-1 TRBV9 CASSVLYGEAFF
TRBJ2-1 TRBV19 CASSRSNQEQFF
TRBJ2-7 TRBV7-9 CASSYTGNEQYF
TRBJ2-5 TRBV11-2 CASSLDPGTSLLETQYF
TRBJ1-1 TRBV27 CASSFGGGTEAFF
TRBJ1-1 TRBV15 CATSFTRDGPEAFF
TRBJ2-1 TRBV6-5 CASRRLAGGDEQFF
TRBJ1-5 TRBV28 CASISILSNQPQHF
TRBJ1-6 TRBV7-6 CASSLTTGDSPLHF
TRBJ1-5 TRBV24-1 CATSEDRVDQPQHF
TRBJ1-5 TRBV7-9 CASSLGQGDQPQHF
TRBJ1-1 TRBV20-1 CSASGGWETEAFF
TRBJ1-4 TRBV7-9 CASSSTDLGEKLFF
TRBJ2-2 TRBV3-1/TRBV3-2 CASSHHKGATSGELFF